This T cell receptor beta chain was captured by sequencing in a study of OX40 agonist ivuxolimab in advanced cancers. About the research overall: Eligibility rules accepted prior anti-PD-1, anti-PD-L1 or anti-CTLA-4 therapy, and around 38% had some. Three patients responded partially, comprising one with hepatocellular carcinoma and two with cutaneous melanoma.

The V end was cut by 6 bases, the J end by 5 bases, with 11 bases between. Germline loops: CDR1 SGHTA, CDR2 FQGTGA. The CDR3 length is 14 residues. Only in-frame clones appear in the TCRdb table, and some are missing; sequencing was by immunoSEQ multiplex PCR. The data hold around 68,000 clones, with around 86% observed a single time. Study findings and constraints: Clonal expansion from baseline to week 6 occurred in both CD4+ and CD8+ T cells.

On this clone: Antigen unknown.

The sequence was obtained from an adult with an advanced solid tumor such as melanoma, head and neck, liver or kidney cancer. This rearrangement joins TRBV7-3 to TRBJ1-6; TRBD1 is a possible D gene (6 bases). Material: CD4+ or CD8+ T cells sorted from blood, obtained in a trial of the OX40 agonist ivuxolimab. The CDR3: CASSGGANNSPLHF. In DNA form, the CDR3 reads TGTGCCAGCAGTGGGGGGGCTAATAATTCACCCCTCCACTTT.